These T cell receptor beta chains were read from a single sample in a study of blood T cell repertoires in COVID-19. Using immunoSEQ multiplex PCR, the repertoire was profiled, and TCRdb retains in-frame clones only, with some absent. The table includes roughly 120,000 clones, around four fifths detected once. The material sequenced was peripheral blood. The receptor source for this set is a man aged 25-40 years with acute or convalescent COVID-19. Both conserved end residues are trimmed from each CDR3. Each record gives: D gene, V gene, CDR3 protein. The D gene is left open where the match is weak.

D: TRBD2
V: TRBV7-8
CDR3: ASSLGRAGGLQETQY

D: TRBD2
V: TRBV6-4
CDR3: ASSSSGMNTGELF

D: TRBD2
V: TRBV10-3
CDR3: AKASGGGSYEQY

D: TRBD2
V: TRBV5-1
CDR3: ASSLAGGPLETQY

D: TRBD2
V: TRBV14
CDR3: ASSPNLAGHNEQF

D: NA
V: TRBV2
CDR3: ASSEAAGVGANYGYT

D: NA
V: TRBV3-1/TRBV3-2
CDR3: ASSHRQGTNTGELF

D: NA
V: TRBV20-1
CDR3: SASSGAYNEQF

D: TRBD2
V: TRBV9
CDR3: ASSGAGGIKETQY

D: NA
V: TRBV7-2
CDR3: ASSLALGGAGNTEAF

D: NA
V: TRBV7-9
CDR3: ASSLVRPGNGYT

D: NA
V: TRBV6-5
CDR3: ASSLTGDTQY

D: NA
V: TRBV3-1/TRBV3-2
CDR3: ASSQSTSYNEQF

D: TRBD1
V: TRBV2
CDR3: ASTEGQLNYGYT

D: NA
V: TRBV5-5
CDR3: ASSLGQTTNEKLF

D: TRBD1
V: TRBV6-5
CDR3: ASRTGRISNQPQH

D: NA
V: TRBV10-3
CDR3: ASWPGDTGELF

D: TRBD2
V: TRBV4-2
CDR3: ASSQDPGGVMGTQY

D: NA
V: TRBV13
CDR3: ASSLRGGGEKLF

D: NA
V: TRBV6-5
CDR3: ASSYSTRSYNEQF

D: TRBD2
V: TRBV13
CDR3: ASSYWTRRETQY

D: TRBD1
V: TRBV27
CDR3: ASSLTGDRPGYT

D: NA
V: TRBV20-1
CDR3: SASVGDTSGGYT

D: TRBD1
V: TRBV7-9
CDR3: ASSLGVRGSYEQY

D: TRBD1
V: TRBV27
CDR3: ASSFGTGGNEQF

D: NA
V: TRBV7-9
CDR3: ASSLEGLETQY

D: TRBD1
V: TRBV19
CDR3: ASSIDHRGGYT

D: TRBD2
V: TRBV11-2
CDR3: ASSPKTSGGFKTQY

D: TRBD2
V: TRBV6-6
CDR3: ASSPPGGPHEQY

D: TRBD2
V: TRBV5-6
CDR3: ASSPMRTSGRWNEQF

D: NA
V: TRBV12-3/TRBV12-4
CDR3: ASSSRIDYGYT

D: NA
V: TRBV27
CDR3: ARILAREGL

D: TRBD1
V: TRBV2
CDR3: ASSGGRGPDTQY

D: NA
V: TRBV7-6
CDR3: ASSLGGGGTQY

D: TRBD2
V: TRBV10-3
CDR3: AITGLAAGELF

D: NA
V: TRBV15
CDR3: ATSRDRSGVYGYT

D: TRBD1
V: TRBV18
CDR3: ASSRAGTGSGNTIY

D: TRBD1
V: TRBV7-3
CDR3: ASSLRDSYEQY

D: TRBD2
V: TRBV30
CDR3: AWGLASYNEQF

D: NA
V: TRBV4-3
CDR3: ASSQRDNTDTQY

D: NA
V: TRBV7-2
CDR3: ASSFRGRATGELF

D: NA
V: TRBV7-3
CDR3: ASSSTDNEQF

D: TRBD1
V: TRBV5-1
CDR3: ASSSTGAIGDTQY

D: NA
V: TRBV3-1/TRBV3-2
CDR3: ASSPRDSYNEQF

D: NA
V: TRBV27
CDR3: ASSSIINYGYT

D: TRBD1
V: TRBV30
CDR3: AWSRDSNQPQH

D: TRBD2
V: TRBV5-1
CDR3: ASSSGLAGEQF

D: TRBD1
V: TRBV5-1
CDR3: ASSFNPQGVSNEKLF

D: TRBD1
V: TRBV7-9
CDR3: ASSLDRGREKLF

D: TRBD1
V: TRBV7-9
CDR3: ASSLEAGGLYGYT

D: TRBD2
V: TRBV7-3
CDR3: ASSFGTSGGTDTQY

D: NA
V: TRBV3-1/TRBV3-2
CDR3: ASSQDLAGYGYT

D: TRBD2
V: TRBV7-3
CDR3: ASSNGLAVTDTQY

D: TRBD2
V: TRBV2
CDR3: ATTRGGRTGELF

D: NA
V: TRBV4-1
CDR3: ASSQESSPLH